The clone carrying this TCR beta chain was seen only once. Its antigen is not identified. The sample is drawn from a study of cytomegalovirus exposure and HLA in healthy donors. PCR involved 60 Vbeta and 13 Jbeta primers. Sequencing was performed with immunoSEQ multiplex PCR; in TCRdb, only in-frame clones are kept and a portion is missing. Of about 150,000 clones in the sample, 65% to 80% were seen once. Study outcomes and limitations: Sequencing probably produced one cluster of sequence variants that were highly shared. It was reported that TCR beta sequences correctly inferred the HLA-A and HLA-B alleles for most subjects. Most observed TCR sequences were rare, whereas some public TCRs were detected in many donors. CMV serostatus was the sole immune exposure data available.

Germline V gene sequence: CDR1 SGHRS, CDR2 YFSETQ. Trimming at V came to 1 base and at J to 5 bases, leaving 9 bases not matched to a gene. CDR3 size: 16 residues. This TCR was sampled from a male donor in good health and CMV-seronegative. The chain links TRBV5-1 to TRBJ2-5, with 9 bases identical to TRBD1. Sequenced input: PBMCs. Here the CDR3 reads CASSLPTGGRWETQYF. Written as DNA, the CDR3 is TGCGCCAGCAGCTTGCCAACAGGGGGCAGGTGGGAGACCCAGTACTTC. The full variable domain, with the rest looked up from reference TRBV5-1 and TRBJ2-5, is KAGVTQTPRYLIKTRGQQVTLSCSPISGHRSVSWYQQTPGQGLQFLFEYFSETQRNKGNFPGRFSGRQFSNSRSEMNVSTLELGDSALYLCASSLPTGGRWETQYFGPGTRLLVL.